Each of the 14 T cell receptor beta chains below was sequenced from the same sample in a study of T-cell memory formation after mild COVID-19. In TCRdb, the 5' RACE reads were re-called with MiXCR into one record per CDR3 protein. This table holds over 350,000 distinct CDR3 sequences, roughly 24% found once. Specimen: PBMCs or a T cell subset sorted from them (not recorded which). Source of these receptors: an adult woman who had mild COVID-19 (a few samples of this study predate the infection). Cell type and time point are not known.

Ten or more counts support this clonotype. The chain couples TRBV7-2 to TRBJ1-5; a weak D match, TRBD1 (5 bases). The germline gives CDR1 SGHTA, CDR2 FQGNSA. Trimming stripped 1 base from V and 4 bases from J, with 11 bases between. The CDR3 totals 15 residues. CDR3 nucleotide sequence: TGTGCCAGCAGCTTAGTAGCAGGGCAGAATCAGCCCCAGCATTTT. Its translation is CASSLVAGQNQPQHF. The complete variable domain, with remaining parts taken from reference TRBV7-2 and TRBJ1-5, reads GAGVSQSPSNKVTEKGKDVELRCDPISGHTALYWYRQSLGQGLEFLIYFQGNSAPDKSGLPSDRFSAERTGGSVSTLTIQRTQQEDSAVYLCASSLVAGQNQPQHFGDGTRLSIL.

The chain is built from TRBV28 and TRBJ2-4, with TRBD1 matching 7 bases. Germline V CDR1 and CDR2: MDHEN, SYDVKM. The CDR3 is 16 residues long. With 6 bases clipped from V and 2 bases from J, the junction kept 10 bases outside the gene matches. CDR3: CASSSTLTGTKNIQYF. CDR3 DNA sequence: TGTGCCAGCAGCTCAACCCTGACAGGGACCAAAAACATTCAGTACTTC.

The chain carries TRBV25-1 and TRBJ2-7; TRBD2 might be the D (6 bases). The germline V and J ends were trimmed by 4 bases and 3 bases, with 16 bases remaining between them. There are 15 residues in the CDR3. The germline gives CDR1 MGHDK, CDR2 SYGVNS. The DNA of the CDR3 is TGTGCCAGCAGTGGGCCTACGAGGCGGGGCTACGAGCAGTACTTC. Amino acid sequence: CASSGPTRRGYEQYF.

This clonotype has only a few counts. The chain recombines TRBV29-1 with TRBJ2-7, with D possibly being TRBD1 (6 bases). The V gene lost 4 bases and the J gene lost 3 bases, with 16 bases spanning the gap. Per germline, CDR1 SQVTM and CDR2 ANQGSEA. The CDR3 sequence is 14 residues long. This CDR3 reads CSVARSGVSYEQYF. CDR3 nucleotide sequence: TGCAGCGTTGCCCGGTCAGGGGTAAGCTACGAGCAGTACTTC.

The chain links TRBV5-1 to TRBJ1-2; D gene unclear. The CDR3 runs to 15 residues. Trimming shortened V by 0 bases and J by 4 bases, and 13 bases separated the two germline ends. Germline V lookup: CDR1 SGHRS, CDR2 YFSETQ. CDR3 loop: CASSLEGSEGYGYTF. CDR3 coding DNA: TGCGCCAGCAGCTTGGAGGGCTCGGAGGGCTATGGCTACACCTTC.

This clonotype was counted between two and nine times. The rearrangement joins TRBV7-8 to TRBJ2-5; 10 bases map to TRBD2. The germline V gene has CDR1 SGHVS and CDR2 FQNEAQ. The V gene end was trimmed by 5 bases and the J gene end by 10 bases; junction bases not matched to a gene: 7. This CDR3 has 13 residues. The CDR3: CASSPGLASRQYF. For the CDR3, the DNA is TGTGCCAGCAGCCCGGGACTAGCGTCACGCCAGTACTTC.

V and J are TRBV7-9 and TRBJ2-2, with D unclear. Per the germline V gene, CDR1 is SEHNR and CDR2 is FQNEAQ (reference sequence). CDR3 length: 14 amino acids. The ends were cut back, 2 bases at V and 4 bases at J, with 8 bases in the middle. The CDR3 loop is CASSLLVGTGELFF. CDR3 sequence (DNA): TGTGCCAGCAGCTTACTGGTGGGCACCGGGGAGCTGTTTTTT. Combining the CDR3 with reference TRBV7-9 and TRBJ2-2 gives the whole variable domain DTGVSQNPRHKITKRGQNVTFRCDPISEHNRLYWYRQTLGQGPEFLTYFQNEAQLEKSRLLSDRFSAERPKGSFSTLEIQRTEQGDSAMYLCASSLLVGTGELFFGEGSRLTVL.

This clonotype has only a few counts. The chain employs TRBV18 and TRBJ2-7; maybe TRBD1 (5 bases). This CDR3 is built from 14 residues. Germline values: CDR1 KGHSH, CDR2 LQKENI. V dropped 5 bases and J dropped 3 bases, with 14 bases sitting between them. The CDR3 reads CASSSWTLRYEQYF. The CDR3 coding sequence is TGTGCCAGCTCATCATGGACACTCCGCTACGAGCAGTACTTC.

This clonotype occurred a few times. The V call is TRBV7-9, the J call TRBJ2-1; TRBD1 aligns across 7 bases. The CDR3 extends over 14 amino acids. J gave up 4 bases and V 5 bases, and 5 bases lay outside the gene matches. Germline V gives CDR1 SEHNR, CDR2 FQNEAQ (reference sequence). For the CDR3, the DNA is TGTGCCAGCAGCGCAAGGGGACAGTACAATGAGCAGTTCTTC. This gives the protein CASSARGQYNEQFF. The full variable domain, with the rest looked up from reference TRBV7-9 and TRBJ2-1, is DTGVSQNPRHKITKRGQNVTFRCDPISEHNRLYWYRQTLGQGPEFLTYFQNEAQLEKSRLLSDRFSAERPKGSFSTLEIQRTEQGDSAMYLCASSARGQYNEQFFGPGTRLTVL.

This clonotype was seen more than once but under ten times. The CDR3 sequence is CASSSLEMNTEAFF. CDR3 sequence (DNA): TGTGCCAGCAGCTCACTAGAGATGAACACTGAAGCTTTCTTT. The gene calls are TRBV7-6 and TRBJ1-1; D not resolved. V lost 4 bases, J lost 0 bases, and 9 bases lay in between. CDR1 is SGHVS, CDR2 FNYEAQ, per germline. This CDR3 has 14 amino acids.

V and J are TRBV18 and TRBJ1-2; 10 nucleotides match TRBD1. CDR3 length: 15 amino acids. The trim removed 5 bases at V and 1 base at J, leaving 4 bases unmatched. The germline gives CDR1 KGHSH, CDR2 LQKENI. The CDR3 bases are TGTGCCAGCTCAACAGGGACAGGGGTTAACTATGGCTACACCTTC. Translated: CASSTGTGVNYGYTF. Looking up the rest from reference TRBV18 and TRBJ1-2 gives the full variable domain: NAGVMQNPRHLVRRRGQEARLRCSPMKGHSHVYWYRQLPEEGLKFMVYLQKENIIDESGMPKERFSAEFPKEGPSILRIQQVVRGDSAAYFCASSTGTGVNYGYTFGSGTRLTVV.

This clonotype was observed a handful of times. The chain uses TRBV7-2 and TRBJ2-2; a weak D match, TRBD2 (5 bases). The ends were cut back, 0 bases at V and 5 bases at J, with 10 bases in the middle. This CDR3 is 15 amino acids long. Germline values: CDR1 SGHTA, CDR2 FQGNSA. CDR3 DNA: TGTGCCAGCAGCTTAGCTAGCGTCGGAACCGGGGAGCTGTTTTTT. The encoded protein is CASSLASVGTGELFF.

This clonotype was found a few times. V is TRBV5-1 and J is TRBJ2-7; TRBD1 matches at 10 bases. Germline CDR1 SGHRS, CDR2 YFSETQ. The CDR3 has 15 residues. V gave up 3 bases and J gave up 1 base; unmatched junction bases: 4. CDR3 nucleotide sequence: TGCGCCAGCAGCTCTAGACAGGGGGCTTCCTACGAGCAGTACTTC. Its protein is CASSSRQGASYEQYF. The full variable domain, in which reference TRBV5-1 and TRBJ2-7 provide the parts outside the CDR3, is KAGVTQTPRYLIKTRGQQVTLSCSPISGHRSVSWYQQTPGQGLQFLFEYFSETQRNKGNFPGRFSGRQFSNSRSEMNVSTLELGDSALYLCASSSRQGASYEQYFGPGTRLTVT.

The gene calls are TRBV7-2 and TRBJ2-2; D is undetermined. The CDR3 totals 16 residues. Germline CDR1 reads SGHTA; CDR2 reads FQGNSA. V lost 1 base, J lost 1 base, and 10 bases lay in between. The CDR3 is CASSLGSKLNTGELFF. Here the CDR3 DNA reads TGTGCCAGCAGCTTAGGATCGAAATTGAACACCGGGGAGCTGTTTTTT.